This entry lists 20 T cell receptor beta chains sequenced from one sample in a study of monozygotic twins with inflammatory bowel disease. Following a re-call of the 5' RACE reads, TCRdb has one entry per CDR3 protein and lacks DNA. This table holds about 380,000 distinct CDR3 sequences. The sample consisted of blood. Receptors were obtained from a human donor with ulcerative colitis or Crohn's disease, or a healthy co-twin of an affected twin (not recorded which).

The chain has TRBV14 and TRBJ2-7; TCRdb outputs TRBD1, but without DNA this stays unchecked. This CDR3 spans 14 amino acids. From germline, CDR1 is SGHDN and CDR2 FVKESK. The CDR3 spells CASSLMTGRYEQYF. Complete variable domain (other parts from reference TRBV14 and TRBJ2-7): EAGVTQFPSHSVIEKGQTVTLRCDPISGHDNLYWYRRVMGKEIKFLLHFVKESKQDESGMPNNRFLAERTGGTYSTLKVQPAELEDSGVYFCASSLMTGRYEQYFGPGTRLTVT.

CDR3 sequence: CASSLGPAEAFF. The V gene is TRBV5-1, the J gene TRBJ1-1. CDR3 length: 12 amino acids. Germline V gene lookup returns CDR1 SGHRS and CDR2 YFSETQ.

The chain combines TRBV19 with TRBJ1-5. Germline CDR1 and CDR2: LNHDA and SQIVND (reference sequence). The CDR3 runs 14 residues. Here the CDR3 reads CASQPAKGNQPQHF.

This chain connects TRBV5-6 to TRBJ2-1. This CDR3 is 15 amino acids long. Germline-derived CDR1 and CDR2 are SGHDT and YYEEEE. CDR3 amino acids: CASSLYMSAYNEQFF. The full variable domain, rest sourced from reference TRBV5-6 and TRBJ2-1, is DAGVTQSPTHLIKTRGQQVTLRCSPKSGHDTVSWYQQALGQGPQFIFQYYEEEERQRGNFPDRFSGHQFPNYSSELNVNALLLGDSALYLCASSLYMSAYNEQFFGPGTRLTVL.

The rearrangement uses TRBV6-2 or TRBV6-3 and TRBJ2-7. The CDR3 totals 13 residues. Germline CDR1 is MNHEY and CDR2 is SVGEGT. CDR3 loop: CASSYGIKWEQYF.

The J gene is TRBJ1-1, the V gene TRBV6-7; checking the TCRdb D call of TRBD1 is not possible without DNA. TRBV6-7 is known as an ORF, though its function is uncertain. This CDR3 has 15 residues. The CDR3 protein is CASSYGGLKVTEAFF.

V gene TRBV5-1 combines with J gene TRBJ1-2; TCRdb outputs TRBD1, but without DNA this stays unchecked. Germline values: CDR1 SGHRS, CDR2 YFSETQ. The CDR3 contains 15 residues. The chain's CDR3 is CASSLEDRPNYGYTF.

The rearrangement joins TRBV7-7 to TRBJ2-7. The CDR3 loop spans 13 amino acids. Looked up from germline, CDR1 is SSHAT and CDR2 is FNYEAQ (reference sequence). CDR3 protein: CASSLGEVYEQYF.

The gene calls are TRBV7-9 and TRBJ2-1; checking the TCRdb D call of TRBD2 is not possible without DNA. The CDR3 is made up of 16 amino acids. Germline CDR1 SEHNR, CDR2 FQNEAQ (reference sequence). The CDR3 sequence is CASSPSRGGLYNEQFF.

The chain links TRBV4-3 to TRBJ1-4; as DNA is missing, the TRBD1 call by TCRdb cannot be tested. The CDR3 extends over 15 amino acids. CDR1 is LGHNA, CDR2 YSLEER, per germline. The CDR3: CASSQLSGLGEKLFF.

CDR3 region: CASSIVPGSYEQYF. This chain connects TRBV19 to TRBJ2-7. The CDR3 contains 14 residues. Germline loops: CDR1 LNHDA, CDR2 SQIVND (reference sequence).

This chain uses TRBV4-1 with TRBJ1-1; without DNA, the TCRdb call of TRBD1 cannot be checked. Germline V gene sequence: CDR1 MGHRA, CDR2 YSYEKL. The CDR3 is made up of 16 amino acids. The CDR3 here is CASSQPETSPGTEAFF.

The rearrangement links TRBV5-1 to TRBJ2-7. This CDR3 is 14 amino acids long. Germline CDR1 reads SGHRS; CDR2 reads YFSETQ. The CDR3 is CASSLYQTKYEQYF.

CDR3 protein: CASHGQGYFGTDTQYF. This chain connects TRBV7-2 to TRBJ2-3; the D gene TCRdb calls, TRBD1, cannot be checked with no DNA. The CDR3 loop spans 16 amino acids. Germline V lookup: CDR1 SGHTA, CDR2 FQGNSA.

The chain recombines TRBV5-1 with TRBJ2-7. The germline V gene encodes CDR1 SGHRS and CDR2 YFSETQ. The CDR3 contains 16 residues. This CDR3 reads CASSLIRSGSSYEQYF.

The gene calls are TRBV5-1 and TRBJ1-1; no DNA is available, so the TRBD1 call from TCRdb remains unchecked. Germline CDR1 SGHRS, CDR2 YFSETQ. The CDR3 covers 13 residues. CDR3 in amino acids: CASSLLRRGEAFF.

The V call is TRBV9, the J call TRBJ2-3; the D gene TCRdb calls, TRBD2, cannot be checked with no DNA. In germline, CDR1 is SGDLS, CDR2 YYNGEE. The CDR3 has 15 residues. CDR3 sequence reads: CASNTAGGSTDTQYF.

The chain couples TRBV24-1 to TRBJ2-7. CDR1 KGHDR and CDR2 SFDVKD come from the germline V gene. This CDR3 comprises 13 residues. CDR3 residues: CATSEDSSYEQYF.

The chain couples TRBV6-1 to TRBJ2-5; the TRBD2 assignment by TCRdb is unverifiable without DNA. Germline lookup yields CDR1 MNHNS and CDR2 SASEGT. The CDR3 sequence is 15 residues long. This chain's CDR3 is CASSSEGLARETQYF.

V is TRBV15 and J is TRBJ2-1; the D gene TCRdb calls, TRBD1, cannot be checked with no DNA. The CDR3 runs to 14 residues. Germline V lookup: CDR1 LNHNV, CDR2 YYDKDF (reference sequence). The CDR3 sequence is CATSYRDREGEQFF.